This T cell receptor beta chain is drawn from a study of technical replicates of blood from a handful of donors. Measured with immunoSEQ multiplex PCR; TCRdb has only the in-frame clones, and not every one. The data hold about 88,000 clones, with just under 95% observed a single time. Sequenced sample: T cells isolated from PBMCs. This TCR was recovered from a human donor in good health.

CDR3 coding DNA: TGTGCCTGGAAGGGACAGGGGGTTGCCGGGGAGCTGTTTTTT. The encoded protein is CAWKGQGVAGELFF. The chain uses TRBV30 and TRBJ2-2; 11 bases map to TRBD1. Germline V gene lookup returns CDR1 GTSNPN and CDR2 SVGIG (reference sequence). CDR3 length: 14 residues. Trimming removed 4 bases from V and 6 bases from J; junction bases left unmatched: 4.